This TCR beta chain originates from a study of shared clonotypes between healthy human individuals. Germline V gene sequence: CDR1 SNHLY, CDR2 FYNNEI. Between the trimmed V and J ends, which lost 7 bases and 1 base, there was a span of 12 bases. There are 14 residues in the CDR3. The method was immunoSEQ multiplex PCR; TCRdb's version includes in-frame clones alone and lacks a portion of them. The sample comprises about 1 million clones, about 74% of which are singletons, and about 1.5% rests with the top ten. What was sequenced was memory CD4+ T cells sorted from blood. Subset described: CD45RA-negative fraction. The clonotype originates from a man aged 18 to 29 in good health. J is TRBJ2-3 and V is TRBV2; weak D call: TRBD2 (6 bases). The CDR3 sequence is CASKRASGTDTQYF. DNA of the CDR3: TGTGCCAGCAAAAGGGCTAGCGGCACAGATACGCAGTATTTT.